This T cell receptor (beta chain) originates from a study of cytomegalovirus exposure and HLA in healthy donors. For this clone: Its antigen is currently unknown.

Overall study results and limits: Several V segments, TRBV6-2 and TRBV6-3 among them, could not be told apart and were dropped.

Primers for the PCR totalled 60 Vbeta and 13 Jbeta. Sequenced by immunoSEQ multiplex PCR; TCRdb stores in-frame clones only, minus some. The sample contains 150,000 to 200,000 clones, roughly four fifths of which appear only once. CDR3 length: 11 amino acids. The V gene is TRBV21-1, the J gene TRBJ1-1; the table assigns TRBD1, which was not confirmed against the DNA. TRBV21-1 is assigned pseudogene status. The sequence was collected from a man aged 18 to 29 in good health and CMV-seronegative. The sample consisted of PBMCs. CDR3 sequence reads: CASSQTGIAFF. CDR3 bases: TGTGCCAGCAGCCAGACAGGGATCGCTTTCTTT.